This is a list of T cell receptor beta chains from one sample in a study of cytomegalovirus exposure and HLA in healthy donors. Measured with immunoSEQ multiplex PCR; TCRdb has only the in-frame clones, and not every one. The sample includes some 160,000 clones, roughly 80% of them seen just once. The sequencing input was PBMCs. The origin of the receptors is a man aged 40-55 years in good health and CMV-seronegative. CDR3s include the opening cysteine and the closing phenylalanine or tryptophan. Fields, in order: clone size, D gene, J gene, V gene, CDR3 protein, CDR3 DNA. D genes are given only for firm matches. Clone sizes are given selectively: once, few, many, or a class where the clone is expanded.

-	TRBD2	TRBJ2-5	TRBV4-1	CASSQGLAGWGTQYF	TGCGCCAGCAGCCAAGGACTAGCGGGATGGGGGACCCAGTACTTC
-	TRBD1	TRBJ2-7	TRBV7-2	CASSPYGTGVYEQYF	TGTGCCAGCAGCCCATACGGGACAGGGGTCTACGAGCAGTACTTC
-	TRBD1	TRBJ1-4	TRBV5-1	CASSGDSSTNEKLFF	TGCGCCAGCAGCGGGGACAGTTCAACTAATGAAAAACTGTTTTTT
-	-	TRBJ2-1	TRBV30	CAWSAGSAPNEQFF	TGTGCCTGGAGTGCGGGTAGCGCTCCGAATGAGCAGTTCTTC
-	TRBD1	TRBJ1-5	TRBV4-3	CASSQGFRRGTYSNQPQHF	TGCGCCAGCAGCCAAGGTTTCCGCAGGGGGACTTATAGCAATCAGCCCCAGCATTTT
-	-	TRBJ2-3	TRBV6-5	CASRLLSGYTDTQYF	TGTGCCAGCAGACTCCTTAGCGGATACACAGATACGCAGTATTTT
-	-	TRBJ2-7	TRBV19	CASTSSDLYEQYF	TGTGCCAGCACTTCTAGCGACCTCTACGAGCAGTACTTC
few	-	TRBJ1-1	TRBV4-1	CASSPGAPTGAEAFF	TGCGCCAGCAGCCCTGGCGCGCCCACGGGGGCTGAAGCTTTCTTT
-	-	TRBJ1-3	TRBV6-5	CASSYENRAGNTIYF	TGTGCCAGCAGTTACGAAAACAGGGCCGGAAACACCATATATTTT
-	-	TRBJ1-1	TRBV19	CASSTRYRGRALEGTEAFF	TGTGCCAGTAGTACCCGATATCGGGGGAGGGCATTGGAGGGCACTGAAGCTTTCTTT
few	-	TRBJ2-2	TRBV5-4	CASRPANTGELFF	TGTGCCAGCAGGCCAGCGAACACCGGGGAGCTGTTTTTT